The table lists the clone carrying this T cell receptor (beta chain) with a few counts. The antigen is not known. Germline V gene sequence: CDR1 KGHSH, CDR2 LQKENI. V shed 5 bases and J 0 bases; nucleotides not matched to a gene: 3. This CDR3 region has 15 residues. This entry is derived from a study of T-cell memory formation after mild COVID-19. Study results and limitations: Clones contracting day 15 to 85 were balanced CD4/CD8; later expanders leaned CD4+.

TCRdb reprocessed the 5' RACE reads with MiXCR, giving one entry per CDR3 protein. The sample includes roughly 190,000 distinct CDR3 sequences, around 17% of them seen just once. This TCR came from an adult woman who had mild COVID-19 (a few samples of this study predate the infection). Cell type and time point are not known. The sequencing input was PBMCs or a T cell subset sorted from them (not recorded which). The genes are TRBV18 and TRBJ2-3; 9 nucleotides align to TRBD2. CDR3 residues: CASSKTSGSTDTQYF. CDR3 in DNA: TGTGCCAGCTCAAAGACTAGCGGCAGCACAGATACGCAGTATTTT.